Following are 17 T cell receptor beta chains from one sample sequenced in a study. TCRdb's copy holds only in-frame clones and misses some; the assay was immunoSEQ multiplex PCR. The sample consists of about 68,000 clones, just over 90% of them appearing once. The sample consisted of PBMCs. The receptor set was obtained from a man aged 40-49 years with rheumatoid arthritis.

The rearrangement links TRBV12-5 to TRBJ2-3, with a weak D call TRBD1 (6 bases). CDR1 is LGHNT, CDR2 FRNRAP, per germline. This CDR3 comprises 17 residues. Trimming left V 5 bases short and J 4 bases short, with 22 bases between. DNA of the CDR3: TGTGCTAGTGGTGGGCTTGGGGGCGCGATCAGCCCAGATACGCAGTATTTT. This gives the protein CASGGLGGAISPDTQYF.

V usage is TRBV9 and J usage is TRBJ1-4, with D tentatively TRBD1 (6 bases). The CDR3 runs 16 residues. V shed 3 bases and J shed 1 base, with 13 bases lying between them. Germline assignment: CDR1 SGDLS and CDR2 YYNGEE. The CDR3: CASSEKQGLTNEKLFF. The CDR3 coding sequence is TGTGCCAGCAGCGAAAAACAGGGTTTAACTAATGAAAAACTGTTTTTT.

The CDR3 region has the DNA TGTGCCAGCAGACTTAATACCGGGACAAGTAGCAATCAGCCCCAGCATTTT. This translates into CASRLNTGTSSNQPQHF. V is TRBV2 and J is TRBJ1-5; D is possibly TRBD1 (6 bases). CDR1 is SNHLY, CDR2 FYNNEI, per germline. Trimming took off 6 bases at V and 0 bases at J, with 18 bases between the two ends. This CDR3 comprises 17 residues.

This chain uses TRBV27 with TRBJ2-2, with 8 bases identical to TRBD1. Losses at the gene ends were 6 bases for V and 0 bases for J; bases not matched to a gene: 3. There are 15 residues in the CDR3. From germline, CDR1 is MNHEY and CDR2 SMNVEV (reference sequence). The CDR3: CASRRQGTNTGELFF. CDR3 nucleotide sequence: TGTGCCAGCAGGCGACAGGGGACGAACACCGGGGAGCTGTTTTTT.

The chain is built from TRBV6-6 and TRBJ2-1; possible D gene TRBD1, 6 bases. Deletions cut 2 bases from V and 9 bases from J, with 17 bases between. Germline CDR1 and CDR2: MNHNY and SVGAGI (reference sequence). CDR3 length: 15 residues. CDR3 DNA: TGTGCCAGCAGTTACACACAGGGCCCCCGGGGTGAGCAGTTCTTC. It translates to CASSYTQGPRGEQFF.

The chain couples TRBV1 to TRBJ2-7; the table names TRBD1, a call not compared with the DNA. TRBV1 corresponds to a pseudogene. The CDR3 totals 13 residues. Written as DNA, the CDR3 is TGCACCAGCAGCCAATTCCACAGATACGAGCAGTACTTC. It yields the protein CTSSQFHRYEQYF.

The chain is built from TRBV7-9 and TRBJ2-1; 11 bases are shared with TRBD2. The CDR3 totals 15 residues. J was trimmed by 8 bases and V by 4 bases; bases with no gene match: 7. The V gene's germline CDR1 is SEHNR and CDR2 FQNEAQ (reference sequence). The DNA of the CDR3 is TGTGCCAGCAGCTCAACTAGCGGGAGTCGGCATGAGCAGTTCTTC. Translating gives CASSSTSGSRHEQFF.

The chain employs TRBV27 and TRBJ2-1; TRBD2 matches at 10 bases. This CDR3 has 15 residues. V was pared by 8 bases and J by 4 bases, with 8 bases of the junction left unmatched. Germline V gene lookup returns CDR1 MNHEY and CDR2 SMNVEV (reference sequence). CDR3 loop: CASSLRLAGYNEQFF. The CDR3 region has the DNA TGTGCCAGCTCCCTCCGACTAGCGGGTTACAATGAGCAGTTCTTC.

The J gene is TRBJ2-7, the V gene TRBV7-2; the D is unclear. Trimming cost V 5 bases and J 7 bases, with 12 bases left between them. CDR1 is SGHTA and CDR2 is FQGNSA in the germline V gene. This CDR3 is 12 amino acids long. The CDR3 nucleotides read TGTGCCAGCAGCACTCCTTTTTGGGAGCAGTACTTC. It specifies CASSTPFWEQYF.

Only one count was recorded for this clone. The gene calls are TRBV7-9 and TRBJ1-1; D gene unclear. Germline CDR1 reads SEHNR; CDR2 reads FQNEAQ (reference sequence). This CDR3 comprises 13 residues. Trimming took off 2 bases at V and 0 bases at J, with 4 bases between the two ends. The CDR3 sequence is CASSLIVNTEAFF. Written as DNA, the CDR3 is TGTGCCAGCAGCTTAATAGTGAACACTGAAGCTTTCTTT.

CDR3 residues: CASSWTGGENTIYF. CDR3 DNA: TGTGCCAGCAGCTGGACAGGGGGGGAAAACACCATATATTTT. J is TRBJ1-3 and V is TRBV9, with 10 bases lining up with TRBD1. Germline CDR1 SGDLS, CDR2 YYNGEE. The CDR3 totals 14 residues. V lost 4 bases to trimming and J lost 6 bases; unmatched junction nucleotides: 4.

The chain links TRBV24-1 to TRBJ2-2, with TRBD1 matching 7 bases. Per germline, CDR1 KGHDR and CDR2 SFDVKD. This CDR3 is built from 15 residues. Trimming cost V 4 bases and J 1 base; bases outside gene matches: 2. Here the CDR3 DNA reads TGTGCCACCAGTGACTGGGACAGGAACACCGGGGAGCTGTTTTTT. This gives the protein CATSDWDRNTGELFF.

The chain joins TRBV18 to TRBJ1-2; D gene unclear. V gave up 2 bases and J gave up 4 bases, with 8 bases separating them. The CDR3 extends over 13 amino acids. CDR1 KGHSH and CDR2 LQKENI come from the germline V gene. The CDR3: CASSPFEGYGYTF. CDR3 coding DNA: TGTGCCAGCTCACCATTTGAGGGCTATGGCTACACCTTC.

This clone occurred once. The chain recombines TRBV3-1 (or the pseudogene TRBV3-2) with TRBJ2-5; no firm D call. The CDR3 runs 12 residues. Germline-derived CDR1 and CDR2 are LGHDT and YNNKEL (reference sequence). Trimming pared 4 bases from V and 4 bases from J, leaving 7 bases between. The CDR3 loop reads CASSLLGETQYF. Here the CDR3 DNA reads TGTGCCAGCAGCCTTTTGGGAGAGACCCAGTACTTC.

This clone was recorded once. As DNA, the CDR3 is TGTGCCACAAAGGACAGGGGGAAGGGGGGCTCCTACAATGAGCAGTTCTTC. Its protein is CATKDRGKGGSYNEQFF. J is TRBJ2-1 and V is TRBV11-2, with TRBD1 identical over 10 bases. The CDR3 runs to 17 residues. After removal of 10 bases from V and 0 bases from J, the junction contained 12 bases not matched to a gene. Germline V lookup: CDR1 SGHAT, CDR2 FQNNGV.

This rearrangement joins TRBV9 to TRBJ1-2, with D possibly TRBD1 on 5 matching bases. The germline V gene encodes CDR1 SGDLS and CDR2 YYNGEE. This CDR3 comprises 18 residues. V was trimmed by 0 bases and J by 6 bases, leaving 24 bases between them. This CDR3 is CASSVDPQSQGLGDGYTF. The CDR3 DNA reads TGTGCCAGCAGCGTAGATCCCCAGTCCCAGGGCCTGGGAGATGGCTACACCTTC.

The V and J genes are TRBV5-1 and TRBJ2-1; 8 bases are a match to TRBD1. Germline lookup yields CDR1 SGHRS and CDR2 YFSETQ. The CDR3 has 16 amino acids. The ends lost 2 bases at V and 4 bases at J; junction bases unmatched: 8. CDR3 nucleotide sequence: TGCGCCAGCAGCTTTGACCGGGACAGGAATTACAATGAGCAGTTCTTC. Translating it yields CASSFDRDRNYNEQFF.